This TCR beta chain was documented in a study of CD8 T cells in Susac syndrome. From blood CD8+ and CD4+ T cells, TCR beta sequences were generated. Isolation of CD8+ and CD4+ T cells was performed negatively, whereas enrichment of TEMRA cells was done by FACS. Deletions cut 2 bases from V and 0 bases from J, with 17 bases between. The CDR3 spans 17 residues. Germline values: CDR1 SGHRS, CDR2 YFSETQ. Roughly 0.45 to 1 ug RNA was reverse transcribed with random hexamers. Amplification of TCR beta CDR3 was carried out by immunoSEQ multiplex PCR, which covered 54 Vbeta and 13 Jbeta segments. MiXCR, applied by TCRdb to the immunoSEQ multiplex PCR reads, yields one record per CDR3 protein. The data show some 300,000 distinct CDR3 sequences, approximately 85% seen once.

The clonotype originates from a human donor with multiple sclerosis. The sample taken for sequencing was CD8+ T cells from PBMCs. The chain links TRBV5-1 to TRBJ1-1; tentatively, D is TRBD1 (5 bases). For the CDR3, the DNA is TGCGCCAGCAGCTTAGGGGTTGGGGACCTAATGAACACTGAAGCTTTCTTT. Translation: CASSLGVGDLMNTEAFF.